Sequencing of this TCR beta chain was carried out in a study of CDR3 diversity in severe acne. This clonotype showed up just once. TCRdb reanalysed the PCR reads using MiXCR and keeps one entry per CDR3 protein. The sample carries fewer than 100,000 distinct CDR3 sequences, 51% recorded once. The receptor comes from a male donor in good health, without acne. The sample taken for sequencing was blood.

The DNA for the CDR3 is TGTGCCAGCAGCACCTTAGGACATAGGAACACCGGGGAGCTGTTTTTT. Translating gives CASSTLGHRNTGELFF. The gene calls are TRBV9 and TRBJ2-2; TRBD1 is a possible D gene (5 bases). The CDR3 has 16 amino acids. Germline V gives CDR1 SGDLS, CDR2 YYNGEE. Trimming took 4 bases from V and 1 from J, leaving 14 bases between them.